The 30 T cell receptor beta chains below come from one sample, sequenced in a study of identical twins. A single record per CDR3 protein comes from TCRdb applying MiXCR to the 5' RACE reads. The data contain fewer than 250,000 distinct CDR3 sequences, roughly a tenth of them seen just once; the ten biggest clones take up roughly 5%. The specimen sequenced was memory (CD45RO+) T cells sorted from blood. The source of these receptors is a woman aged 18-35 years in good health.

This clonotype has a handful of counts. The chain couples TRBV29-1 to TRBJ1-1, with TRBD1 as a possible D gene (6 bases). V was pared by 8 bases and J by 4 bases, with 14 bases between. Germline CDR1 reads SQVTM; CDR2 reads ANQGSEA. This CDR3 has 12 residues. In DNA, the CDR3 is TGCAGCTCCGGGACACCTCTCACTGAAGCTTTCTTT. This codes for CSSGTPLTEAFF. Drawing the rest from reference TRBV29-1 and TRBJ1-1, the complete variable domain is SAVISQKPSRDICQRGTSLTIQCQVDSQVTMMFWYRQQPGQSLTLIATANQGSEATYESGFVIDKFPISRPNLTFSTLTVSNMSPEDSSIYLCSSGTPLTEAFFGQGTRLTVV.

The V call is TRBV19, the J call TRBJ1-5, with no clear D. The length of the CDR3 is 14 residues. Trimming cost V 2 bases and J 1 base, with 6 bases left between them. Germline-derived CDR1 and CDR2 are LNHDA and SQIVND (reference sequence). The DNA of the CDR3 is TGTGCCAGTAGTATAACGGGGAGCAATCAGCCCCAGCATTTT. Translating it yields CASSITGSNQPQHF.

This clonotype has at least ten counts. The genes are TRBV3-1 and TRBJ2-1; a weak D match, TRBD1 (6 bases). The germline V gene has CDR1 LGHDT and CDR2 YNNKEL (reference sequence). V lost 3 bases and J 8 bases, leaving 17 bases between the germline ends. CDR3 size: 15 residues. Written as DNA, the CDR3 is TGTGCCAGCAGCCAGACCGGGACACCTTTGTATGAGCAGTTCTTC. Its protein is CASSQTGTPLYEQFF.

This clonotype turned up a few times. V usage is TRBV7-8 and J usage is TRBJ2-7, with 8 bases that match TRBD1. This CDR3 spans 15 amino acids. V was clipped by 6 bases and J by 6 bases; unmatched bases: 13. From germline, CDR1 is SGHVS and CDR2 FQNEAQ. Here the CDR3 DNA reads TGTGCCAGCAGTTCCACCGGGACAGGTTCTCGCGAGCAGTACTTC. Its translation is CASSSTGTGSREQYF. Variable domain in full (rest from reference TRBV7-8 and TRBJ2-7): GAGVSQSPRYKVAKRGQDVALRCDPISGHVSLFWYQQALGQGPEFLTYFQNEAQLDKSGLPSDRFFAERPEGSVSTLKIQRTQQEDSAVYLCASSSTGTGSREQYFGPGTRLTVT.

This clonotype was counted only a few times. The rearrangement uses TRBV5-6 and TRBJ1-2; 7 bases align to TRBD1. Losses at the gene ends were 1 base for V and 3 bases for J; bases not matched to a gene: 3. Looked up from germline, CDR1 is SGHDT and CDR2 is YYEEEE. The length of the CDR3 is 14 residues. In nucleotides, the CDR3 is TGTGCCAGCAGCTTGAGGGGGCCATACTATGGCTACACCTTC. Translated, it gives CASSLRGPYYGYTF.

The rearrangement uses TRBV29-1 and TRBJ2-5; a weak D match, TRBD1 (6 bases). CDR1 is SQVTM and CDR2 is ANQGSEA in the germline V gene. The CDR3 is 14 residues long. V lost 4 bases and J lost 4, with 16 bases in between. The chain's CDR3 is CSVVPGQLGETQYF. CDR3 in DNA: TGCAGCGTTGTACCGGGACAACTTGGAGAGACCCAGTACTTC.

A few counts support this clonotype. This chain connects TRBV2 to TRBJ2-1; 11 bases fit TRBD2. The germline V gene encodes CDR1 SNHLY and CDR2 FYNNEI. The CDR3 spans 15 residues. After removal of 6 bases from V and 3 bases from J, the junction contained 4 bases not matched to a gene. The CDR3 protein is CASSQTSGSYNEQFF. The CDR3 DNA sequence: TGTGCCAGCAGCCAAACTAGCGGGAGCTACAATGAGCAGTTCTTC.

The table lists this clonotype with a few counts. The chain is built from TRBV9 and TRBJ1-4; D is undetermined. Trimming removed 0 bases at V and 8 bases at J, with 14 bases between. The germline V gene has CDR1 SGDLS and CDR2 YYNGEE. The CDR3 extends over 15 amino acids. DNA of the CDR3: TGTGCCAGCAGCGTAGCCCCCCGGGCAGCCGAAAAACTGTTTTTT. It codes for CASSVAPRAAEKLFF.

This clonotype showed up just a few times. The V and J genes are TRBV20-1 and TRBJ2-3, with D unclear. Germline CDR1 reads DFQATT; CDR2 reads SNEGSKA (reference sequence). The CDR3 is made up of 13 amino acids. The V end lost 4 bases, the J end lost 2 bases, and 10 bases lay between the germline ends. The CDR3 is CSAIHGNTDTQYF. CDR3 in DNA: TGCAGTGCTATTCACGGTAACACAGATACGCAGTATTTT.

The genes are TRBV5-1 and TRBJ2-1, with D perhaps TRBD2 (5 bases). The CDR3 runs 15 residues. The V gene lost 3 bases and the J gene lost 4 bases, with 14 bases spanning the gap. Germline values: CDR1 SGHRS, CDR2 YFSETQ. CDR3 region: CASSSDGGLYNEQFF. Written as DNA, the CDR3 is TGCGCCAGCAGCTCCGACGGAGGACTGTACAATGAGCAGTTCTTC.

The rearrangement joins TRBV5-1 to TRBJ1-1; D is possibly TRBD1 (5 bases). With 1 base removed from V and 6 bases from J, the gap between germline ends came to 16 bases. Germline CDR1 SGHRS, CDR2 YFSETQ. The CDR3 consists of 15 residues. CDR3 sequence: CASSLSGRGDAEAFF. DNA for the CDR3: TGCGCCAGCAGCTTGAGTGGGAGAGGGGACGCTGAAGCTTTCTTT.

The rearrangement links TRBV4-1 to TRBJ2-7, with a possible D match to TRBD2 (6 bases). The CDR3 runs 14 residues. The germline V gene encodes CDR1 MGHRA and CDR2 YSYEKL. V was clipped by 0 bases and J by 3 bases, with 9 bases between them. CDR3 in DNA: TGCGCCAGCAGCCAAGATCCGGGAGACTACGAGCAGTACTTC. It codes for CASSQDPGDYEQYF.

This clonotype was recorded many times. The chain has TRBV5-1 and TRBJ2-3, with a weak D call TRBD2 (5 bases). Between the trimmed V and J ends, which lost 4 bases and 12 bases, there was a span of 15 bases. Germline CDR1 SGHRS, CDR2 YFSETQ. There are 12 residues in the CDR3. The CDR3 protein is CASSPSPGFQYF. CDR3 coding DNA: TGCGCCAGCAGCCCCAGCCCGGGATTCCAGTATTTT.

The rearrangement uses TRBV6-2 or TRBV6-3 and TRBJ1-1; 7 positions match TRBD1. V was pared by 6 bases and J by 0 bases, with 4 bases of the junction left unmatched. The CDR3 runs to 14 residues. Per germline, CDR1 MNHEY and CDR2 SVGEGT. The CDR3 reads CASSHRGLNTEAFF. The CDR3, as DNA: TGTGCCAGCAGCCACAGGGGCCTGAACACTGAAGCTTTCTTT.

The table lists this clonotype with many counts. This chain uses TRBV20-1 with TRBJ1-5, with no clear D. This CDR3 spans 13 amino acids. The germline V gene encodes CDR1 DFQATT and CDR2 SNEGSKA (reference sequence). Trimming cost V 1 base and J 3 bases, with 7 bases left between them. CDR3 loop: CSARGSFNQPQHF. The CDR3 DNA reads TGCAGTGCTAGAGGCAGCTTCAATCAGCCCCAGCATTTT.

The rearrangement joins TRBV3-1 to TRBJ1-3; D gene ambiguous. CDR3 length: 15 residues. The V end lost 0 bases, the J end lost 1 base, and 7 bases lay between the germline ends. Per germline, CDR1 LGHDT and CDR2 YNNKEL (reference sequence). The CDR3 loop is CASSQDRASGNTIYF. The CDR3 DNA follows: TGTGCCAGCAGCCAAGATCGGGCTTCTGGAAACACCATATATTTT.

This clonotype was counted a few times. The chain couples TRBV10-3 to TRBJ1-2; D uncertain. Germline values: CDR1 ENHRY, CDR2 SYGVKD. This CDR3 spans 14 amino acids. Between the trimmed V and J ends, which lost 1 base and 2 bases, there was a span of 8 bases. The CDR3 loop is CAISEFTGNYGYTF. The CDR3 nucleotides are TGTGCCATCAGTGAGTTCACCGGGAACTATGGCTACACCTTC.

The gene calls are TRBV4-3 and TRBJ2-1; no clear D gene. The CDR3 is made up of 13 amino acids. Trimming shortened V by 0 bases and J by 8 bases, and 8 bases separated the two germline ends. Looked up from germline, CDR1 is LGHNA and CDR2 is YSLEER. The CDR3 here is CASSQDLPHEQFF. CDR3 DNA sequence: TGCGCCAGCAGCCAAGATCTGCCCCATGAGCAGTTCTTC.

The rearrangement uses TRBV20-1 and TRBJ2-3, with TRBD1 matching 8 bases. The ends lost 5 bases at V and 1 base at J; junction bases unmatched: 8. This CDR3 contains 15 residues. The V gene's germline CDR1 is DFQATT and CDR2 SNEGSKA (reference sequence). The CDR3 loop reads CSAPDRGSGTDTQYF. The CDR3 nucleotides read TGCAGTGCTCCCGACAGGGGAAGCGGCACAGATACGCAGTATTTT.

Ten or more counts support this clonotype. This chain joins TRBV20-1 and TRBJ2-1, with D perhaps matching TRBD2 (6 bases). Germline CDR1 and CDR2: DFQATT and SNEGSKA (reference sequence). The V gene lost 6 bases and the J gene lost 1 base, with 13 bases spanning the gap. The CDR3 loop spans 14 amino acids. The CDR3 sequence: CSAIRGGSYNEQFF. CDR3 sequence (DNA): TGCAGTGCCATAAGAGGAGGGTCCTACAATGAGCAGTTCTTC.

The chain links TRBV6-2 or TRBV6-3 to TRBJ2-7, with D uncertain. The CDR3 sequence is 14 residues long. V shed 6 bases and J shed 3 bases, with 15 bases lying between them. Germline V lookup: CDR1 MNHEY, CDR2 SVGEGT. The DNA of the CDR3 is TGTGCCAGCAGATGGACCGGTCTCTTCTACGAGCAGTACTTC. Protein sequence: CASRWTGLFYEQYF.

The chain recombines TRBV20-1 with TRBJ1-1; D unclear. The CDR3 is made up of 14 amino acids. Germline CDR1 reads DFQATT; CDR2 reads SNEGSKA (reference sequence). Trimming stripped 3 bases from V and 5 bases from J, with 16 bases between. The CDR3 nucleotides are TGCAGTGCTAGCGGCCCCAGTAGAGGAACTGAAGCTTTCTTT. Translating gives CSASGPSRGTEAFF.

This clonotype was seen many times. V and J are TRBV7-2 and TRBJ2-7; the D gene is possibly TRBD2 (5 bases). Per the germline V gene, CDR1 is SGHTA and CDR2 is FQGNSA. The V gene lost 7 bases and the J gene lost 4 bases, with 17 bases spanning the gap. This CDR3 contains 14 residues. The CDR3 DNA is TGTGCCAGCACCTTCGTCGGAGGCCCGTACGAGCAGTACTTC. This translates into CASTFVGGPYEQYF.

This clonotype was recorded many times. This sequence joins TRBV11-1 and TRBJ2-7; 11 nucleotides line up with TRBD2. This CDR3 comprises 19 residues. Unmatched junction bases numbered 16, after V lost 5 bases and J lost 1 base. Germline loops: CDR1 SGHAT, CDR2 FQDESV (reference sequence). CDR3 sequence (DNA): TGTGCCAGCAGCCGATGGGCAGGGACTAGCGGAATACTGTCCTACGAGCAGTACTTC. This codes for CASSRWAGTSGILSYEQYF.

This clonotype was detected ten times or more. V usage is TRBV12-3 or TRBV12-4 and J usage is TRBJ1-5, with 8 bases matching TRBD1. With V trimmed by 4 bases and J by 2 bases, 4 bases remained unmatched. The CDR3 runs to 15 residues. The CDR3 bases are TGTGCCAGCAGTTCTTTGGACAGGGGCAATCAGCCCCAGCATTTT. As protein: CASSSLDRGNQPQHF.

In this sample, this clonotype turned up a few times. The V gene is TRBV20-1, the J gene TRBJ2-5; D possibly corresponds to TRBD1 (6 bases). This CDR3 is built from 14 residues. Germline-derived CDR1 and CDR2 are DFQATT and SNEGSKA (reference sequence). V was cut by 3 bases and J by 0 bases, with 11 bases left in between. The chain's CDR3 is CSARAGTYQETQYF. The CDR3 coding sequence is TGCAGTGCTAGGGCCGGGACATACCAAGAGACCCAGTACTTC.

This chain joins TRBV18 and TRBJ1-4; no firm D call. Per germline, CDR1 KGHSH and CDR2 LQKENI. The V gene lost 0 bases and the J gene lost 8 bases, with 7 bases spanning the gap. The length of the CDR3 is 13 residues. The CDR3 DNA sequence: TGTGCCAGCTCACCACCGGCGGGGGAAAAACTGTTTTTT. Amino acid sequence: CASSPPAGEKLFF. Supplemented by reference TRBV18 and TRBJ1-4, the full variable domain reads NAGVMQNPRHLVRRRGQEARLRCSPMKGHSHVYWYRQLPEEGLKFMVYLQKENIIDESGMPKERFSAEFPKEGPSILRIQQVVRGDSAAYFCASSPPAGEKLFFGSGTQLSVL.

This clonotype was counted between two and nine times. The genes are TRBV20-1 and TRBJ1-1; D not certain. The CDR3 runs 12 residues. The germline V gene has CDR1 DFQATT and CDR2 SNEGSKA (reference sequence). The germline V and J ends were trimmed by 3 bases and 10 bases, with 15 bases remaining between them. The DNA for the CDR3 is TGCAGTGCTAGGGGCCCGGGAGAGGCAGCTTTCTTT. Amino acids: CSARGPGEAAFF.

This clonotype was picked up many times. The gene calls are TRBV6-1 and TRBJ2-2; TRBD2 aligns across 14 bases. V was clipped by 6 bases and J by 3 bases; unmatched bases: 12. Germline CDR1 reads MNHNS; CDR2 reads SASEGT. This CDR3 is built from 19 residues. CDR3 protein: CASSKKGTSGRWDTGELFF. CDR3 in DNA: TGTGCCAGCAGCAAGAAAGGGACTAGCGGGAGATGGGACACCGGGGAGCTGTTTTTT.

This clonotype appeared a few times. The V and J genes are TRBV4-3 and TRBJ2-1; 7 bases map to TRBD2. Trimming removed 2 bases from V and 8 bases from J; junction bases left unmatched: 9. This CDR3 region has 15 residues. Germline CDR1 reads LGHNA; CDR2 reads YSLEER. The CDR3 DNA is TGCGCCAGCAGCCAACTAGCGGCCCTCACGGATGAGCAGTTCTTC. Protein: CASSQLAALTDEQFF.